The clone carrying this TCR beta chain has more than one count but fewer than ten. Its antigen is currently unknown. This sample stems from a study of T cells in Graves' hyperthyroidism and ophthalmopathy. Study at large: The blood sample was taken at first diagnosis, before treatment began.

The study defined stable Graves' hyperthyroidism as no ophthalmopathy progression within 18 months. Overall study findings and caveats: Before onset, by a median of about six months, the model predicted ophthalmopathy.

Germline CDR1 reads MDHEN; CDR2 reads SYDVKM. The CDR3 consists of 15 residues. Between the trimmed V and J ends, which lost 3 bases and 5 bases, there was a span of 13 bases. RNA transcripts gave rise to amplified TCR beta CDR3 regions. HTBI primers were the set used in a first-round RT-PCR of the TCR CDR3. Each CDR3 protein gets one entry after TCRdb re-called the multiplex PCR reads with MiXCR. The sample has a few hundred thousand distinct CDR3 sequences; roughly 25% are singletons. The TCR comes from a man in his fifties with Graves' hyperthyroidism. The chain uses TRBV28 and TRBJ2-2, with D tentatively TRBD2 (7 bases). Sequences were obtained from blood. CDR3 nucleotides: TGTGCCAGCAGTTTGGGGGGGCGCGAGACCGGGGAGCTGTTTTTT. It codes for CASSLGGRETGELFF.